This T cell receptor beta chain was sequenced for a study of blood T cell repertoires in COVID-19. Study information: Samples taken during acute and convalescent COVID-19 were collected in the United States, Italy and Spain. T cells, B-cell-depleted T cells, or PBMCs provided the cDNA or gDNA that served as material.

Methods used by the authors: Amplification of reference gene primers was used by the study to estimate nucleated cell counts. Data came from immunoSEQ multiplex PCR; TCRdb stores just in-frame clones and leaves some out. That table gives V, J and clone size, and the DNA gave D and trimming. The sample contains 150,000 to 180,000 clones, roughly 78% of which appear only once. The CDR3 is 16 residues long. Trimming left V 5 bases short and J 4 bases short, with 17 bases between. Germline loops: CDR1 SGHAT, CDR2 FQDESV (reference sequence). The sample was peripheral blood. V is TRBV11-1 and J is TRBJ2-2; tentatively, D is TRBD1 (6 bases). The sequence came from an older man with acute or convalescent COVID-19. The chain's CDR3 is CASSRGGRGPTGELFF. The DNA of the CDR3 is TGTGCCAGCAGCCGAGGGGGTAGGGGCCCCACCGGGGAGCTGTTTTTT.